This T cell receptor beta chain is from a study of OX40 agonist ivuxolimab in advanced cancers. The CDR3 runs to 15 residues. Trimming took off 7 bases at V and 0 bases at J, with 15 bases between the two ends. Germline assignment: CDR1 SNHLY and CDR2 FYNNEI. Measured with immunoSEQ multiplex PCR; TCRdb has only the in-frame clones, and not every one. The table records 60,000 to 75,000 clones, 80% to 95% of them present only once. Sequences were derived from CD4+ or CD8+ T cells sorted from blood, sampled in a trial of the OX40 agonist ivuxolimab. The origin of this receptor is an adult with an advanced solid tumor such as melanoma, head and neck, liver or kidney cancer. The chain employs TRBV2 and TRBJ2-5, with no clear D. The CDR3 sequence is CASKARLLNQETQYF. The CDR3 DNA reads as TGTGCCAGCAAAGCCCGCCTTCTCAACCAAGAGACCCAGTACTTC.